These 23 T cell receptor beta chains were sequenced from one sample in a study of blood T cells in healthy people across ages. For the second PCR, which ran for about 6 to 12 cycles, a sample-barcoded 5' primer and a J-beta primer mix were used. TCRdb used MiXCR to reprocess the 5' RACE reads, holding one entry per CDR3 protein. The profile shows over 1,500,000 distinct CDR3 sequences, 39% of them singletons. Specimen: blood. The receptor set was obtained from a human donor in good health.

This chain connects TRBV2 to TRBJ2-5; the match to TRBD2 covers 8 bases. Trimming took 7 bases from V and 0 from J; bases not matched to a gene: 16. The CDR3 totals 18 residues. Germline V gives CDR1 SNHLY, CDR2 FYNNEI. CDR3 DNA sequence: TGTGCCAGCAAGCCTCCGGGACTAGGGACCCCGTACCAAGAGACCCAGTACTTC. Protein sequence: CASKPPGLGTPYQETQYF.

The V call is TRBV7-2, the J call TRBJ1-5, with TRBD1 as a possible D gene (5 bases). CDR1 and CDR2 from the germline V gene are SGHTA and FQGNSA. The CDR3 consists of 15 residues. V lost 0 bases and J lost 7, with 13 bases in between. In DNA, the CDR3 is TGTGCCAGCAGCTTAGCGCTGGCAGGGTGGCAGCCCCAGCATTTT. Translated: CASSLALAGWQPQHF.

This clonotype was found a few times. A read error may account for a junction end that differs from germline. The chain couples TRBV5-1 to TRBJ2-6; TRBD1 might be the D (5 bases). CDR3 length equals 16 residues. The germline gives CDR1 SGHRS, CDR2 YFSETQ. The CDR3 DNA reads as TGCGCCAGCAGCTTGGACATTATAGCTGGGGCCGACGTCCTGACTTTC. Translation: CASSLDIIAGADVLTF.

This clonotype has only a few counts. The V gene is TRBV28, the J gene TRBJ2-4, with D maybe TRBD2 (6 bases). The end of the DNA fits TRBJ2-7 better, so the J call may be wrong. The CDR3 contains 12 residues. Germline CDR1 is MDHEN and CDR2 is SYDVKM. CDR3: CASMNHGGEQYF. The CDR3 DNA is TGTGCCAGCATGAATCACGGGGGCGAGCAGTACTTC.

The gene calls are TRBV6-5 and TRBJ1-6; no clear D gene. Germline V CDR1 and CDR2: MNHEY, SVGAGI. V dropped 0 bases and J dropped 14 bases, with 26 bases sitting between them. The CDR3 length is 18 residues. CDR3 nucleotide sequence: TGTGCCAGCAGTTACTCTCCCCTTCAGACGTCCCTAAAGCACACCCTCCACTTT. Encoded protein: CASSYSPLQTSLKHTLHF.

CDR3 DNA: TGCGCCAGCAGCCAAGGGGGGCAAGTCTATGGCTACACCTTC. Encoded protein: CASSQGGQVYGYTF. The genes are TRBV4-1 and TRBJ1-2; the D gene is possibly TRBD1 (6 bases). The germline V gene encodes CDR1 MGHRA and CDR2 YSYEKL. V was pared by 1 base and J by 4 bases, with 10 bases between. The CDR3 totals 14 residues.

This clonotype was seen more than once but under ten times. The chain uses TRBV6-2 or TRBV6-3 and TRBJ2-7, with 10 nucleotides matching TRBD2. J was trimmed by 7 bases and V by 4 bases; bases with no gene match: 4. In germline, CDR1 is MNHEY, CDR2 SVGEGT. This CDR3 region has 13 residues. CDR3 in amino acids: CASSSGLAAEQYF. CDR3 in DNA: TGTGCCAGCAGTTCTGGACTAGCGGCGGAGCAGTACTTC.

The V and J genes are TRBV27 and TRBJ1-2, with D uncertain. V dropped 2 bases and J dropped 7 bases, with 17 bases sitting between them. The length of the CDR3 is 15 residues. Germline V gene data show CDR1 as MNHEY and CDR2 as SMNVEV (reference sequence). The CDR3 spells CASSLRQAGTGGYTF. In nucleotides, the CDR3 is TGTGCCAGCAGTTTAAGGCAGGCGGGTACTGGTGGCTACACCTTC.

The CDR3 region is CSADRRGTDTQYF. The CDR3 nucleotides are TGCAGCGCCGACAGGAGAGGAACAGATACGCAGTATTTT. The rearrangement links TRBV29-1 to TRBJ2-3; TRBD1 is a possible D gene (6 bases). The germline CDR1 and CDR2 sequences are SQVTM and ANQGSEA. The V gene lost 7 bases and the J gene lost 3 bases, with 14 bases spanning the gap. This CDR3 has 13 amino acids.

The chain couples TRBV2 to TRBJ1-5, with D perhaps matching TRBD1 (5 bases). CDR1 and CDR2 from the germline V gene are SNHLY and FYNNEI. V lost 4 bases and J lost 6, with 16 bases in between. CDR3 length: 15 amino acids. The CDR3 bases are TGTGCCAGCAGTGCAAGTGGGGGGTTGGTTCAGCCCCAGCATTTT. Protein product: CASSASGGLVQPQHF.

The V gene is TRBV6-4, the J gene TRBJ2-1, with 11 bases lining up with TRBD1. Trimming removed 6 bases from V and 9 bases from J; junction bases left unmatched: 7. CDR1 and CDR2 (germline): MRHNA, SNTAGT. CDR3 size: 14 residues. CDR3 sequence: CASRGQGDYGEQFF. Written as DNA, the CDR3 is TGTGCCAGCAGGGGACAGGGGGATTACGGTGAGCAGTTCTTC.

This chain connects TRBV18 to TRBJ1-1; no clear D. The V and J ends lost 4 bases and 0 bases respectively, with 18 bases between them. The CDR3 totals 17 residues. The germline V gene encodes CDR1 KGHSH and CDR2 LQKENI. CDR3: CASSRRPEVTVNTEAFF. The DNA of the CDR3 is TGTGCCAGCTCACGGCGACCCGAGGTGACCGTGAACACTGAAGCTTTCTTT.

The chain uses TRBV5-1 and TRBJ1-2; D uncertain. The length of the CDR3 is 12 residues. V lost 4 bases and J lost 7, with 11 bases in between. Germline V lookup: CDR1 SGHRS, CDR2 YFSETQ. CDR3 residues: CASSEMHSGYTF. The CDR3 DNA sequence: TGCGCCAGCAGCGAGATGCATTCTGGCTACACCTTC. The whole variable domain, remainder taken from reference TRBV5-1 and TRBJ1-2, is KAGVTQTPRYLIKTRGQQVTLSCSPISGHRSVSWYQQTPGQGLQFLFEYFSETQRNKGNFPGRFSGRQFSNSRSEMNVSTLELGDSALYLCASSEMHSGYTFGSGTRLTVV.

This chain joins TRBV20-1 and TRBJ1-6; possibly TRBD1 for D (5 bases). The CDR3 loop spans 15 amino acids. With 1 base removed from V and 7 bases from J, the gap between germline ends came to 14 bases. Per germline, CDR1 DFQATT and CDR2 SNEGSKA (reference sequence). The CDR3 DNA reads as TGCAGTGCTAGAGTGGACAATCTAGGAAATTCACCCCTCCACTTT. Its translation: CSARVDNLGNSPLHF.

Worth noting for this clonotype: At one boundary the junction diverges from the germline segment, which might be a read error. The V and J genes are TRBV5-6 and TRBJ2-7; 9 nucleotides agree with TRBD1. The CDR3 is 14 amino acids. Germline assignment: CDR1 SGHDT and CDR2 YYEEEE. CDR3 DNA sequence: TGTGCCGGCAGCCCCGGACAGGGGATGGACGAGCAGTACTTC. Its protein product is CAGSPGQGMDEQYF.

About this clonotype: A read error may produce the germline difference seen at one junction end. The CDR3 is CASSVTVSSYEQDF. DNA of the CDR3: TGTGCCAGCAGCGTTACCGTAAGCTCCTACGAGCAGGACTTC. The chain employs TRBV9 and TRBJ2-7; D not resolved. Germline loops: CDR1 SGDLS, CDR2 YYNGEE. The CDR3 runs 14 residues. Full variable domain (outside the CDR3, taken from reference TRBV9 and TRBJ2-7): DSGVTQTPKHLITATGQRVTLRCSPRSGDLSVYWYQQSLDQGLQFLIQYYNGEERAKGNILERFSAQQFPDLHSELNLSSLELGDSALYFCASSVTVSSYEQDFGPGTRLTVT.

This clonotype was picked up many times. The CDR3 bases are TGTGCCAGCAGTGACTCACCGGGACAGGGTCAGAATGAGCAGTTCTTC. Amino acid sequence: CASSDSPGQGQNEQFF. The chain joins TRBV6-4 to TRBJ2-1, with 9 nucleotides matching TRBD1. CDR3 length: 16 residues. Germline trimming cut 0 bases from V and 7 bases from J; bases unmatched to any gene: 7. Germline V gives CDR1 MRHNA, CDR2 SNTAGT.

This clonotype was detected a few times. The rearrangement joins TRBV6-1 to TRBJ2-5, with D unresolved. V was clipped by 1 base and J by 7 bases, with 10 bases between them. Germline V CDR1 and CDR2: MNHNS, SASEGT. There are 13 residues in the CDR3. CDR3 bases: TGTGCCAGCAGTGAAGGGTCAGTTGGGACCCAGTACTTC. It translates to CASSEGSVGTQYF.

This clonotype has only a few counts. V and J are TRBV20-1 and TRBJ2-7; D perhaps matches TRBD2 (5 bases). Trimming took off 2 bases at V and 3 bases at J, with 14 bases between the two ends. The CDR3 contains 14 residues. In germline, CDR1 is DFQATT, CDR2 SNEGSKA (reference sequence). The CDR3 DNA is TGCAGTGCTAGATCCCCCCAGAGGGACTACGAGCAGTACTTC. Translation: CSARSPQRDYEQYF.

The chain uses TRBV10-3 and TRBJ2-1; 9 bases are a match to TRBD1. CDR3 length: 16 amino acids. In germline, CDR1 is ENHRY, CDR2 SYGVKD. Trimming cost V 0 bases and J 9 bases; bases outside gene matches: 9. The CDR3 protein is CAISESGGQGISEQFF. In DNA, the CDR3 is TGTGCCATCAGTGAGTCGGGAGGACAGGGGATCAGTGAGCAGTTCTTC.

This clonotype occurred a few times. The chain has TRBV3-1 and TRBJ2-7, with unresolved D. CDR3 length: 14 residues. The germline CDR1 and CDR2 sequences are LGHDT and YNNKEL (reference sequence). Trimming removed 1 base from V and 4 bases from J, with 11 bases in between. CDR3 nucleotide sequence: TGTGCCAGCAGCCAAGGATTCGCGGATTACGAGCAGTACTTC. Its translation is CASSQGFADYEQYF.

To note about this clonotype: The junction departs from germline at one end; a sequencing error may be responsible. The chain is built from TRBV7-2 and TRBJ1-5, with D hard to call. CDR1 SGHTA and CDR2 FQGNSA come from the germline V gene. The CDR3 runs 12 residues. Here the CDR3 reads CASNLGFQPQHF. CDR3 DNA: TGTGCCAGCAACTTAGGGTTTCAGCCCCAGCATTTT.

V usage is TRBV15 and J usage is TRBJ1-6; D is undetermined. Trimming shortened V by 0 bases and J by 7 bases, and 4 bases separated the two germline ends. CDR1 is LNHNV and CDR2 is YYDKDF in the germline V gene (reference sequence). This CDR3 spans 13 amino acids. The CDR3 loop is CATSRDINSPLHF. CDR3 DNA sequence: TGTGCCACCAGCAGAGATATCAATTCACCCCTCCACTTT.